This T cell receptor beta chain appears in the sequencing data of a study of tumor and adjacent non-tumor tissue in lung cancer. No cell sorting was done before RNA was extracted from the tissue. A modified ARM-PCR protocol with three rounds of nested PCR amplified TCRbeta. Each CDR3 protein gets one entry after TCRdb re-called the multiplex PCR reads with MiXCR. The repertoire holds tens of thousands of distinct CDR3 sequences, with roughly 70% as singletons. V lost 8 bases and J lost 5, with 9 bases in between. Germline assignment: CDR1 SGHAT and CDR2 FQNNGV. This CDR3 contains 11 residues. The sequence was collected from a man between 60 and 75 years old with non-small cell lung cancer. Material: lung tumor tissue. This chain uses TRBV11-2 with TRBJ2-5; D gene ambiguous. The CDR3 loop is CASGSWETQYF. Written as DNA, the CDR3 is TGTGCCAGCGGCTCCTGGGAGACCCAGTACTTC.